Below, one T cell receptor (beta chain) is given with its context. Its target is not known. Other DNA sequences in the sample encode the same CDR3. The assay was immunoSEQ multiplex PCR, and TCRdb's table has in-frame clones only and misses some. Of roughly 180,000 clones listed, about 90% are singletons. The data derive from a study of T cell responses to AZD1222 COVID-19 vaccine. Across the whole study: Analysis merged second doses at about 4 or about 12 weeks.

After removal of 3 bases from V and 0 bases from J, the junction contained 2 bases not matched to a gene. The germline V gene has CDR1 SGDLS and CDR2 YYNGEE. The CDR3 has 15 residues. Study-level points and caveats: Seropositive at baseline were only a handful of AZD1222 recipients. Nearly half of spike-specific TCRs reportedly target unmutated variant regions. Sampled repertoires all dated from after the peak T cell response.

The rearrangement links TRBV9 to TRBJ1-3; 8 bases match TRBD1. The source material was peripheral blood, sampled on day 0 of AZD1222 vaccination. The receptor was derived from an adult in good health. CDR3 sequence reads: CASSATGGSGNTIYF. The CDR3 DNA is TGTGCCAGCAGCGCAACAGGGGGCTCTGGAAACACCATATATTTT.